This T cell receptor (beta chain) was captured in a study of blood T cell repertoires in COVID-19. Study-wide context: Donors in the United States, Italy and Spain gave samples during acute or convalescent COVID-19. T cells, B-cell-depleted T cells, or PBMCs supplied cDNA or gDNA.

Original analysis: The assay estimated nucleated cells by amplifying reference gene primers. Generated by immunoSEQ multiplex PCR, the TCRdb table keeps only in-frame clones and is missing some. V and J calls and clone size are those listed in that table; D and trimming were worked out from the DNA. The sample lists 200,000 to 300,000 clones, 83% occurring once. This CDR3 spans 13 amino acids. V was clipped by 9 bases and J by 5 bases; unmatched bases: 9. Germline V gene lookup returns CDR1 LNHDA and CDR2 SQIVND (reference sequence). The specimen sequenced was peripheral blood. The TCR originated in a human donor in a cohort sampled during active COVID-19. The chain employs TRBV19 and TRBJ2-7; 8 nucleotides match TRBD1. In nucleotides, the CDR3 is TGTGCCAGCACTTCGCAGGGGGCCAACGAGCAGTACTTC. Its translation: CASTSQGANEQYF.